A single TCR beta chain is shown here with its context. The antigen is undetermined. The sample originates from a study of T cell repertoires in aging, cancer and after chemotherapy. Study in general: Patients with glioblastoma brain tumors were sampled before and after temozolomide-based therapy. The full dataset contained around 10 million TCR reads. Study-wide points: In healthy donors, age-related TCR diversity loss mainly reflected lost richness. In each cancer cohort, median generation probability increased across chemotherapy, suggesting thymic output rebounded.

Multiplex touch-down PCR with TRB-A/B primers amplified rearranged V-D-J TRB sequences. Using its own MiXCR run on the multiplex PCR reads, TCRdb lists one record per CDR3 protein. The sample shows roughly 530 distinct CDR3 sequences, around 79% of them seen only once. The template was genomic DNA from peripheral blood, not RNA. The source of this sequence is a human donor with a solid tumor. Source material: blood.

CDR3 loop: CSAPTHGTGNEKLFF. CDR3 DNA: TGCAGTGCCCCCACACACGGGACGGGTAATGAAAAACTGTTTTTT. The chain has TRBV20-1 and TRBJ1-4; D might be TRBD1 (5 bases). Trimming cost V 6 bases and J 4 bases, with 18 bases left between them. In germline, CDR1 is DFQATT, CDR2 SNEGSKA (reference sequence). The CDR3 loop spans 15 amino acids.